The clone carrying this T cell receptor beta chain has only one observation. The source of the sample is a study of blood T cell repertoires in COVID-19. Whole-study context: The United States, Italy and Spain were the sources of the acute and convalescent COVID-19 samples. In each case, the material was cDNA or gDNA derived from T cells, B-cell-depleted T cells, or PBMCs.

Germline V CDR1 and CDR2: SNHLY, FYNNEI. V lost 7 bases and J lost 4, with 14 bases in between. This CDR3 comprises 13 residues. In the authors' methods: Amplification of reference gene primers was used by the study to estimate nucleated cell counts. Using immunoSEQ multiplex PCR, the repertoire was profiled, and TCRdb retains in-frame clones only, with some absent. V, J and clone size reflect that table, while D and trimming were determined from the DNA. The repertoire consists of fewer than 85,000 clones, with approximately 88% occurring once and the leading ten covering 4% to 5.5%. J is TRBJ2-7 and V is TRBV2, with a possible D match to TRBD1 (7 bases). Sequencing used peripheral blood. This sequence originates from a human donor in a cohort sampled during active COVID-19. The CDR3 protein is CASKEGAGYEQYF. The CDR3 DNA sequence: TGTGCCAGCAAGGAGGGGGCAGGATACGAGCAGTACTTC.